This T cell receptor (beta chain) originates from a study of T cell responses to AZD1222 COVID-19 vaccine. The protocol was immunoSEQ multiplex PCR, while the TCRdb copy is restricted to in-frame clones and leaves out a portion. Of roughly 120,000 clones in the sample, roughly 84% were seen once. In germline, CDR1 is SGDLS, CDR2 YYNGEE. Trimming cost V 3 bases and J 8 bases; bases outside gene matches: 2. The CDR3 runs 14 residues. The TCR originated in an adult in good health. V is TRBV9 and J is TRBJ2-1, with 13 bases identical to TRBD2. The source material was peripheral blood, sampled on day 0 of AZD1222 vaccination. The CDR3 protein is CASSGGLAGDEQFF. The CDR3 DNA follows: TGTGCCAGCAGCGGCGGACTAGCGGGAGATGAGCAGTTCTTC.